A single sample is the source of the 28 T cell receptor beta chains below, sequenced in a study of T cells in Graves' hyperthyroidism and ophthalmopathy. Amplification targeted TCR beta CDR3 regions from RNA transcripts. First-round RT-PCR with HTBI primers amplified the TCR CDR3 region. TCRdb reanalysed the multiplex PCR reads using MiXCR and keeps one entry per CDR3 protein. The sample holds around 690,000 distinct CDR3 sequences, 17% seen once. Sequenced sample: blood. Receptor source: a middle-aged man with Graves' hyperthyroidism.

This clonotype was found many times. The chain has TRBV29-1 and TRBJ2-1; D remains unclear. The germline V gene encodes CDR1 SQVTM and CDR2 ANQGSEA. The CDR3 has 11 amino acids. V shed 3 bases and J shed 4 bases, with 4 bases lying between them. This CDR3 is CSVDGYNEQFF. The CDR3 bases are TGCAGCGTTGATGGGTACAATGAGCAGTTCTTC.

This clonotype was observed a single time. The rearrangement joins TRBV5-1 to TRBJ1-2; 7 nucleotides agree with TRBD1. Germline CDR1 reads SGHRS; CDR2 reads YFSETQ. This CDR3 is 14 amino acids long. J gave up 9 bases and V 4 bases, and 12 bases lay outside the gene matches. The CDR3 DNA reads TGCGCCAGCAGCCCCTCGGGACAGCTAAAGAGCTACACCTTC. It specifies CASSPSGQLKSYTF.

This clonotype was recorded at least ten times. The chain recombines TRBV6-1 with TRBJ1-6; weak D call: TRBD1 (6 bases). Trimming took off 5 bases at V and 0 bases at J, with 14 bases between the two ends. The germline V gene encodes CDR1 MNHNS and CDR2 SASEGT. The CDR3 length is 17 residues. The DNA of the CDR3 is TGTGCCAGCAGTTCCCCTCCGGGACACTCCTATAATTCACCCCTCCACTTT. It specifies CASSSPPGHSYNSPLHF.

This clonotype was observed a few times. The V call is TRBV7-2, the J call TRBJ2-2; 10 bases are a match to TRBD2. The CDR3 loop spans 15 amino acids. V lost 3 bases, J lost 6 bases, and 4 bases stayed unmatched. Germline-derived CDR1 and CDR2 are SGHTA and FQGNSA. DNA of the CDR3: TGTGCCAGCAGCTTTGGGCTAGCGGGAGCCGGGGAGCTGTTTTTT. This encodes CASSFGLAGAGELFF. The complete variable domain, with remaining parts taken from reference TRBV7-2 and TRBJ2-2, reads GAGVSQSPSNKVTEKGKDVELRCDPISGHTALYWYRQSLGQGLEFLIYFQGNSAPDKSGLPSDRFSAERTGGSVSTLTIQRTQQEDSAVYLCASSFGLAGAGELFFGEGSRLTVL.

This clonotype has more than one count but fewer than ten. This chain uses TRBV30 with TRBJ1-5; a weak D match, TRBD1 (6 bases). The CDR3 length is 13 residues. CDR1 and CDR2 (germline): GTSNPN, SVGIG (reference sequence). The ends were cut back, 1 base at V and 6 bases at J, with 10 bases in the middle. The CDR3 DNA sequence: TGTGCCTGGAGTGAACAGGGCTTTCAGCCCCAGCATTTT. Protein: CAWSEQGFQPQHF.

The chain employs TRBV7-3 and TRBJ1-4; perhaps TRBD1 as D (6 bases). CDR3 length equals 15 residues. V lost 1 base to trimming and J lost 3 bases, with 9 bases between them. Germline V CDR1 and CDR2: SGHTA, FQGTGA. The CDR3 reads CASSLRGGSNEKLFF. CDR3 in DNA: TGTGCCAGCAGCTTAAGAGGGGGGTCTAATGAAAAACTGTTTTTT. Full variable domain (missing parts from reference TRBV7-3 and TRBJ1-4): GAGVSQTPSNKVTEKGKYVELRCDPISGHTALYWYRQSLGQGPEFLIYFQGTGAADDSGLPNDRFFAVRPEGSVSTLKIQRTERGDSAVYLCASSLRGGSNEKLFFGSGTQLSVL.

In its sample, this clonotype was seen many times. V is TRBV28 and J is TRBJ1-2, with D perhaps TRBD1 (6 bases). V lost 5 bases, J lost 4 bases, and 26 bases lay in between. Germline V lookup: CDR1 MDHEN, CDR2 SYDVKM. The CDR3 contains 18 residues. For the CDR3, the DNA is TGTGCCAGCAGTCCTATTATTACAGGGAGGGGAATGCGCTATGGCTACACCTTC. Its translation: CASSPIITGRGMRYGYTF.

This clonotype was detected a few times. The CDR3 bases are TGCAGTGACCATAGCGGGAACACAGATACGCAGTATTTT. This encodes CSDHSGNTDTQYF. The rearrangement uses TRBV20-1 and TRBJ2-3; 8 bases match TRBD2. Germline V gene data show CDR1 as DFQATT and CDR2 as SNEGSKA (reference sequence). The CDR3 length is 13 residues. V dropped 7 bases and J dropped 2; count of bases not matched to a gene: 5.

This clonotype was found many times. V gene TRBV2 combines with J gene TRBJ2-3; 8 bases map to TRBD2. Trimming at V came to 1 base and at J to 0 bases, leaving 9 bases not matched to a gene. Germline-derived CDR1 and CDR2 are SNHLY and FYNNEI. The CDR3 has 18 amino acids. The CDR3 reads CASSEDRAGVRSTDTQYF. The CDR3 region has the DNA TGTGCCAGCAGTGAAGATCGAGCGGGGGTGCGCAGCACAGATACGCAGTATTTT.

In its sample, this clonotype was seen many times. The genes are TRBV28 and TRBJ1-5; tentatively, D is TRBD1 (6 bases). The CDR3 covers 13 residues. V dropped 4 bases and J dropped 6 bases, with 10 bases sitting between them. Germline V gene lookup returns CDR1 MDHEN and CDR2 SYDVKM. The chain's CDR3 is CASSSPGVQPQHF. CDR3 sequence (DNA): TGTGCCAGCAGTTCCCCAGGGGTTCAGCCCCAGCATTTT.

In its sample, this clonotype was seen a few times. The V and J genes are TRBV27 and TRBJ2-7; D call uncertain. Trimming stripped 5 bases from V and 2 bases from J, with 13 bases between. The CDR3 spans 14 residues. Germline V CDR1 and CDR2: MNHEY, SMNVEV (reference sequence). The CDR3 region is CASSPIGDAYEQYF. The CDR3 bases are TGTGCCAGCAGTCCAATTGGGGATGCCTACGAGCAGTACTTC.

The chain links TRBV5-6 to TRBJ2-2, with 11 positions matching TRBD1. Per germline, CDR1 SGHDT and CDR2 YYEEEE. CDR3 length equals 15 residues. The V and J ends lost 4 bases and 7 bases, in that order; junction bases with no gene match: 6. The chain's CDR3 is CASSEDRGLYGELFF. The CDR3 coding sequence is TGTGCCAGCAGCGAGGACAGGGGGCTTTACGGGGAGCTGTTTTTT.

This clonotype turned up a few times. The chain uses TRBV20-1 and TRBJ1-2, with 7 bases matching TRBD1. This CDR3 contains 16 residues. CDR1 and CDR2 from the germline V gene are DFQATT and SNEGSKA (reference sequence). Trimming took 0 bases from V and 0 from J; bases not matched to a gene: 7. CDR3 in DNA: TGCAGTGCTAGAGAACCAGGGGGGTCCGCTAACTATGGCTACACCTTC. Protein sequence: CSAREPGGSANYGYTF.

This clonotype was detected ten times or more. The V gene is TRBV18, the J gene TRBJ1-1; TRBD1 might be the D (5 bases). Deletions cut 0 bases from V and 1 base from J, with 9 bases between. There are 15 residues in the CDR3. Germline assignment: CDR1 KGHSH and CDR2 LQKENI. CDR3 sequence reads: CASSPPGHQNTEAFF. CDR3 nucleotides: TGTGCCAGCTCACCACCGGGGCACCAGAACACTGAAGCTTTCTTT.

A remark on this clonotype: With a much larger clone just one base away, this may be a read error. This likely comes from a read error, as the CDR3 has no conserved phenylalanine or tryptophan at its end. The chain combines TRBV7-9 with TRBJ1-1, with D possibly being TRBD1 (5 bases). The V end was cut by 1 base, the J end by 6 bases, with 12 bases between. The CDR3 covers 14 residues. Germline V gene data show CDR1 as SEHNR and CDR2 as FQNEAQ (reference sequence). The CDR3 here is CASSLVDSKAEAFL. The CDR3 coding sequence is TGTGCCAGCAGCTTAGTTGACAGTAAGGCTGAAGCTTTCTTG.

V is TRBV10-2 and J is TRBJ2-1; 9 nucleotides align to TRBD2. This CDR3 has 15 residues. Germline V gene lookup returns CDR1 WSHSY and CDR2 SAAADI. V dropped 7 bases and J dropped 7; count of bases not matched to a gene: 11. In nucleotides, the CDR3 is TGCGCCAGCAAATACAGACTAGCGGTTGGTAATGAGCAGTTCTTC. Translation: CASKYRLAVGNEQFF.

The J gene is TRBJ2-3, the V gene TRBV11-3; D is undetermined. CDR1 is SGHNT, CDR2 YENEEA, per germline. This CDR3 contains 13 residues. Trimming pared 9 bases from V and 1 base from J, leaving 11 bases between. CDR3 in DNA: TGTGCCAGTTCATACACTCGCACAGATACGCAGTATTTT. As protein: CASSYTRTDTQYF.

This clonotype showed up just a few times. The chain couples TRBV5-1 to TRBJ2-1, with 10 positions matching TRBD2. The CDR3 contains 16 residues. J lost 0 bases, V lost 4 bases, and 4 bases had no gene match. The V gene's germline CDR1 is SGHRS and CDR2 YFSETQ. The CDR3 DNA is TGCGCCAGCAGCATAGCTAGCGGGAGCTCCTACAATGAGCAGTTCTTC. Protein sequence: CASSIASGSSYNEQFF.

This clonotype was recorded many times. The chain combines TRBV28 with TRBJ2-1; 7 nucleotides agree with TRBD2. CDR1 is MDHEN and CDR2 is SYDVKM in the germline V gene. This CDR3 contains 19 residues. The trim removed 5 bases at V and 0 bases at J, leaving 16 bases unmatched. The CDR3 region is CASSPFRAGKRSSYNEQFF. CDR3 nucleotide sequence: TGTGCCAGCAGTCCGTTTAGAGCGGGAAAGAGAAGCTCCTACAATGAGCAGTTCTTC.

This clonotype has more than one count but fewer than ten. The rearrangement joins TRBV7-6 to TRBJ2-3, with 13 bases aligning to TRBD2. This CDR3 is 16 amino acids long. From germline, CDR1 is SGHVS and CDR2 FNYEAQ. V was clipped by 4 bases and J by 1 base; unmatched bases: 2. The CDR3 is CASSWTSGSRTDTQYF. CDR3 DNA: TGTGCCAGCAGCTGGACTAGCGGGAGCCGCACAGATACGCAGTATTTT. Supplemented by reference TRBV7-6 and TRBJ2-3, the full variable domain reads GAGVSQSPRYKVTKRGQDVALRCDPISGHVSLYWYRQALGQGPEFLTYFNYEAQQDKSGLPNDRFSAERPEGSISTLTIQRTEQRDSAMYRCASSWTSGSRTDTQYFGPGTRLTVL.

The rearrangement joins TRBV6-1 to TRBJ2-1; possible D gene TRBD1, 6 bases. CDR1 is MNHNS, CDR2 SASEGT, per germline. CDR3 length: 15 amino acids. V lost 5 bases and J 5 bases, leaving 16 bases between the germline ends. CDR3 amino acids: CASSPRDTKDNEQFF. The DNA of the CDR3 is TGTGCCAGCAGTCCCCGGGACACCAAAGACAATGAGCAGTTCTTC.

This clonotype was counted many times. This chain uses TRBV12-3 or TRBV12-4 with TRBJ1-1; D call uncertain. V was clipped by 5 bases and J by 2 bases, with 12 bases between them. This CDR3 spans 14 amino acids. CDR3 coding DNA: TGTGCCAGCAGTCCACGTGGGTCCAACACTGAAGCTTTCTTT. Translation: CASSPRGSNTEAFF.

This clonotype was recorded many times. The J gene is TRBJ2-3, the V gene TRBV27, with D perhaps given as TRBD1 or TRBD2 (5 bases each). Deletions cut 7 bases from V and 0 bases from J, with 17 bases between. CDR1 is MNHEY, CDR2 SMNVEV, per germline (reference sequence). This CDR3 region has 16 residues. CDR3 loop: CASKSPGHPSTDTQYF. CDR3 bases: TGTGCCAGCAAGTCTCCGGGGCACCCGAGCACAGATACGCAGTATTTT.

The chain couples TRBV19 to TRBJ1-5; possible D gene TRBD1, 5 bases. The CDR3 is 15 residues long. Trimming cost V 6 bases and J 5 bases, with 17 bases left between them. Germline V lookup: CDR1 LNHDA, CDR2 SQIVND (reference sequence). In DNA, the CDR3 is TGTGCCAGTAGCACCGGGACGGGAGGATATCAGCCCCAGCATTTT. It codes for CASSTGTGGYQPQHF.

CDR3 protein: CASSPPGTGGEKNIQYF. CDR3 DNA: TGTGCCAGCTCACCACCGGGGACAGGGGGCGAAAAAAACATTCAGTACTTC. The rearrangement joins TRBV18 to TRBJ2-4, with 12 nucleotides matching TRBD1. Germline V gene data show CDR1 as KGHSH and CDR2 as LQKENI. The CDR3 totals 17 residues. V lost 0 bases and J lost 4; bases outside the gene matches: 4.

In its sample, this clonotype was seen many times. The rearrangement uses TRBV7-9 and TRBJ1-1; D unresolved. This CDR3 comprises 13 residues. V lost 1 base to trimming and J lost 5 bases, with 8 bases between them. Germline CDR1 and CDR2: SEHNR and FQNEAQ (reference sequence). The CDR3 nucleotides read TGTGCCAGCAGCTTAGAACAGACTACTGAAGCTTTCTTT. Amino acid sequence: CASSLEQTTEAFF. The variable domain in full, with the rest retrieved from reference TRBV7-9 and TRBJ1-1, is DTGVSQNPRHKITKRGQNVTFRCDPISEHNRLYWYRQTLGQGPEFLTYFQNEAQLEKSRLLSDRFSAERPKGSFSTLEIQRTEQGDSAMYLCASSLEQTTEAFFGQGTRLTVV.

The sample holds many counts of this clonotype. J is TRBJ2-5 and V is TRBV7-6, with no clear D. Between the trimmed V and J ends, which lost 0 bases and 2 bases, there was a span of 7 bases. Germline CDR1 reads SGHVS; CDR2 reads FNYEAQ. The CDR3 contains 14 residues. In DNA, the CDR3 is TGTGCCAGCAGCTTAGCAGGGCAGCAAGAGACCCAGTACTTC. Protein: CASSLAGQQETQYF. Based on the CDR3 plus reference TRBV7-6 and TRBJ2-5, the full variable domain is GAGVSQSPRYKVTKRGQDVALRCDPISGHVSLYWYRQALGQGPEFLTYFNYEAQQDKSGLPNDRFSAERPEGSISTLTIQRTEQRDSAMYRCASSLAGQQETQYFGPGTRLLVL.

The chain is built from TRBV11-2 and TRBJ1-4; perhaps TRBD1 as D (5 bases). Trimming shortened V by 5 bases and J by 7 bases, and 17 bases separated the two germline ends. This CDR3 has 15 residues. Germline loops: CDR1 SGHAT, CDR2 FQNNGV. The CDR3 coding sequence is TGTGCCAGCAGCCAATGGGACGGACGGAGTGAAAAACTGTTTTTT. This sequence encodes CASSQWDGRSEKLFF.